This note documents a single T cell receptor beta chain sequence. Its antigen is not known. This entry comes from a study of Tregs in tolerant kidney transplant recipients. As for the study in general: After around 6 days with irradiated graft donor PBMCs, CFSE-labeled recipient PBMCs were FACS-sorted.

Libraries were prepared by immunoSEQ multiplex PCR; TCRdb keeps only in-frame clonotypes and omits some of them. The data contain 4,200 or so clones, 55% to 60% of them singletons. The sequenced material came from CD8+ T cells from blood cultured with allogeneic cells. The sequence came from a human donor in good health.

This CDR3 is CSAQGGYEQYF. The CDR3 bases are TGCAGCGCTCAGGGGGGCTACGAGCAGTACTTC. V gene TRBV29-1 combines with J gene TRBJ2-7, with a weak D call TRBD1 (7 bases). CDR1 SQVTM and CDR2 ANQGSEA come from the germline V gene. Deletions cut 7 bases from V and 3 bases from J, with 10 bases between. The CDR3 sequence is 11 residues long.